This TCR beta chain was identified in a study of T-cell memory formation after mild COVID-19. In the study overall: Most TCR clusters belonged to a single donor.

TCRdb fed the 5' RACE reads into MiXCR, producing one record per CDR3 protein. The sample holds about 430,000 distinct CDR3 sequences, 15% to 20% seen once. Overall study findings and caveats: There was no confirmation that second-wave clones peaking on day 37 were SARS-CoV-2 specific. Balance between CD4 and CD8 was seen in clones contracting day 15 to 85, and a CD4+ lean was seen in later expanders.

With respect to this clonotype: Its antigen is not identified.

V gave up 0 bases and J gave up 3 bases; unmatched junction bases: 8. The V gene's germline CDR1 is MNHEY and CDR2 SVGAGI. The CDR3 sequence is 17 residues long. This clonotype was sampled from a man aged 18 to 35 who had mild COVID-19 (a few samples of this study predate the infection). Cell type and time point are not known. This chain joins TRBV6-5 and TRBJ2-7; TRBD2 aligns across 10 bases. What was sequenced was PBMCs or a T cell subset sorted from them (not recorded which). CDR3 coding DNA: TGTGCCAGCAGTTACTCAGGCGTATCTAGCGGGGGCTACGAGCAGTACTTC. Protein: CASSYSGVSSGGYEQYF.